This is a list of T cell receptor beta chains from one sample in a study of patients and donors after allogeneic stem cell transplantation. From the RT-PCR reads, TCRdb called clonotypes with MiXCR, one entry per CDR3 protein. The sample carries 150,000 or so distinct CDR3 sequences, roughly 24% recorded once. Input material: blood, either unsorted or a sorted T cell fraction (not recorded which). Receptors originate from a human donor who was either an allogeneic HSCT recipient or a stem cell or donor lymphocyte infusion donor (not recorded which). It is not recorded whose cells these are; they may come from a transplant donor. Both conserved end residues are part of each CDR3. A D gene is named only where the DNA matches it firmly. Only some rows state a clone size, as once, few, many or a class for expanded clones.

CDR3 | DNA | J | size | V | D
CASSYGTGIETQYF | TGTGCCAGCAGTTACGGGACAGGGATTGAGACCCAGTACTTC | TRBJ2-5 | - | TRBV6-5 | TRBD1
CASSPEGHNTGELFF | TGTGCCAGCAGTCCCGAGGGACATAACACCGGGGAGCTGTTTTTT | TRBJ2-2 | - | TRBV12-3/TRBV12-4 | -
CASSFRGQPGEPYF | TGTGCCAGCAGCTTCCGAGGGCAGCCTGGGGAGCCGTACTTC | TRBJ2-5 | - | TRBV7-2 | -
CSARSLRNTGELFF | TGCAGTGCTAGAAGTTTAAGGAACACCGGGGAGCTGTTTTTT | TRBJ2-2 | - | TRBV20-1 | -
CASSGLAVLADTQYF | TGCGCCAGCAGCGGTCTAGCGGTGTTGGCAGATACGCAGTATTTT | TRBJ2-3 | - | TRBV5-1 | TRBD2
CSATWGSSTDTQYF | TGCAGTGCTACCTGGGGTAGCTCCACAGATACGCAGTATTTT | TRBJ2-3 | few | TRBV20-1 | -
CASSQESRGYGYTF | TGTGCCAGCAGCCAAGAAAGCAGGGGATATGGCTACACCTTC | TRBJ1-2 | few | TRBV3-1 | -
CSAKPTGGNYGYTF | TGCAGTGCTAAACCTACAGGGGGCAACTATGGCTACACCTTC | TRBJ1-2 | few | TRBV20-1 | TRBD1
CASSFFSGGNEQFF | TGTGCCAGCAGCTTTTTTTCGGGTGGGAATGAGCAGTTCTTC | TRBJ2-1 | few | TRBV11-3 | -
CASSLTGLENSPLHF | TGTGCCAGCAGCTTAACAGGGTTGGAAAATTCACCCCTCCACTTT | TRBJ1-6 | few | TRBV7-3 | -
CASSQEIQRGRDEQYF | TGTGCCAGCAGCCAAGAGATACAGCGGGGAAGGGACGAGCAGTACTTC | TRBJ2-7 | - | TRBV4-2 | TRBD2
CASSYSPGVTEETQYF | TGTGCCAGCAGTTATAGCCCAGGGGTGACTGAAGAGACCCAGTACTTC | TRBJ2-5 | few | TRBV6-6 | -
CSVEWTDDYGYTF | TGCAGCGTTGAGTGGACAGATGACTATGGCTACACCTTC | TRBJ1-2 | few | TRBV29-1 | -
CASSLSKGVNTEAFF | TGTGCCAGCAGTTTATCGAAGGGGGTGAACACTGAAGCTTTCTTT | TRBJ1-1 | few | TRBV27 | -
CASSLVGQTTEAFF | TGTGCCAGCAGCTTAGTCGGGCAGACCACTGAAGCTTTCTTT | TRBJ1-1 | few | TRBV7-8 | -
CSVEIGIMNTEAFF | TGCAGCGTTGAAATCGGGATCATGAACACTGAAGCTTTCTTT | TRBJ1-1 | few | TRBV29-1 | -
CASSQQPTDEKLFF | TGTGCCAGCAGCCAACAACCGACAGATGAAAAACTGTTTTTT | TRBJ1-4 | - | TRBV3-1 | -
CASSRGPNYGYTF | TGTGCCAGCAGCCGCGGGCCCAACTATGGCTACACCTTC | TRBJ1-2 | few | TRBV7-3 | -
CASSLTGLMQPQHF | TGTGCCAGCAGTTTGACAGGGCTGATGCAGCCCCAGCATTTT | TRBJ1-5 | - | TRBV12-3/TRBV12-4 | TRBD1
CASSLGNGHYGYTF | TGCGCCAGCTCATTGGGGAATGGGCATTATGGCTACACCTTC | TRBJ1-2 | many | TRBV5-1 | -
CASRGLFSSYNSPLHF | TGTGCCAGCAGGGGGCTATTTAGCTCCTATAATTCACCCCTCCACTTT | TRBJ1-6 | - | TRBV12-3/TRBV12-4 | -